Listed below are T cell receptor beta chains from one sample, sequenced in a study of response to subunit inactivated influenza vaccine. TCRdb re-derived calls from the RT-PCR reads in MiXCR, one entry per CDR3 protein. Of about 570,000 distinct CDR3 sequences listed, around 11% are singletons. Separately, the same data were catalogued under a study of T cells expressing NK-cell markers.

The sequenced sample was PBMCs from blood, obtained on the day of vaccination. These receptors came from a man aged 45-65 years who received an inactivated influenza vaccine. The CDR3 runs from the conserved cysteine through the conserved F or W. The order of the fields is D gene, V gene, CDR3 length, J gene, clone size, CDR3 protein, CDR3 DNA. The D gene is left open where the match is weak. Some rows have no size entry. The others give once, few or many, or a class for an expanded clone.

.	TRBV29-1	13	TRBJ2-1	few	CSVGFDSYNEQFF	TGCAGCGTTGGTTTTGACAGCTACAATGAGCAGTTCTTC
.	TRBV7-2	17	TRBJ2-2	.	CASSHPMSGEWAGELFF	TGTGCCAGCAGCCATCCCATGTCGGGGGAGTGGGCCGGGGAGCTGTTTTTT
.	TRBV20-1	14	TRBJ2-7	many	CSARDRPSSDEQYF	TGCAGTGCTAGAGATCGTCCTAGTTCCGACGAGCAGTACTTC
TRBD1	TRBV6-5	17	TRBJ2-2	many	CASSYSPGQGNTGELFF	TGTGCCAGCAGTTACTCCCCGGGACAGGGGAACACCGGGGAGCTGTTTTTT
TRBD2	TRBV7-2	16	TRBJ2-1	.	CASRFRTSGDNNEQFF	TGTGCCAGCAGATTCCGGACTAGCGGGGATAACAATGAGCAGTTCTTC
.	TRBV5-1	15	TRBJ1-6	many	CASSPRDRINSPLHF	TGCGCCAGCAGCCCCCGAGACAGGATTAATTCACCCCTCCACTTT
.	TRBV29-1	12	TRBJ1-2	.	CSVEVGNYGYTF	TGCAGCGTTGAAGTCGGTAACTATGGCTACACCTTC
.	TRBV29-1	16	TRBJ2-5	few	CSVEDVGTASGETQYF	TGCAGCGTTGAAGACGTAGGGACTGCCTCGGGAGAGACCCAGTACTTC
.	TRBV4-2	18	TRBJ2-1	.	CASSQPGWSAGYSNEQFF	TGTGCCAGCAGCCAACCCGGTTGGTCGGCAGGCTACAGTAATGAGCAGTTCTTC
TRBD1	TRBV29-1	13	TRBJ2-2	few	CSVGRTGTGELFF	TGCAGCGTTGGCAGGACAGGCACCGGGGAGCTGTTTTTT
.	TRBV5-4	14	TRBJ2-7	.	CASSLDTNSYEQYF	TGTGCCAGCAGCTTGGACACCAACTCCTACGAGCAGTACTTC
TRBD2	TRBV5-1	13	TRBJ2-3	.	CASRRGGVDTQYF	TGCGCCAGCCGGCGGGGGGGCGTCGATACGCAGTATTTT
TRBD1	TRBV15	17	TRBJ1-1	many	CATSREYTDRANTEAFF	TGTGCCACCAGCAGAGAATATACGGACAGGGCGAACACTGAAGCTTTCTTT
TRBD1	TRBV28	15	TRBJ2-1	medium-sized	CASQAGTGAENEQFF	TGTGCCAGCCAGGCCGGGACAGGGGCCGAGAATGAGCAGTTCTTC
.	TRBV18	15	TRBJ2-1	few	CASSPSGSPGYEQFF	TGTGCCAGCTCACCGTCCGGGTCCCCGGGGTATGAGCAGTTCTTC
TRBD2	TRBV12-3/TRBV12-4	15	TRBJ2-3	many	CASSLSSGSTDTQYF	TGTGCCAGCAGTTTGTCTAGCGGGAGCACAGATACGCAGTATTTT
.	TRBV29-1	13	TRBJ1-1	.	CSVFLLANTEAFF	TGCAGCGTTTTTCTCTTGGCGAACACTGAAGCTTTCTTT
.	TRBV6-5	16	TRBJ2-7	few	CASSYSKSGLGYEQYF	TGTGCCAGCAGTTACTCGAAATCTGGTCTCGGGTACGAGCAGTACTTC
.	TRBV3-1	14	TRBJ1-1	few	CASSQEQYTAEAFF	TGTGCCAGCAGCCAAGAACAGTATACGGCTGAAGCTTTCTTT
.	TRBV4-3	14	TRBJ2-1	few	CASSQVAGVNEQFF	TGCGCCAGCAGCCAAGTGGCAGGGGTCAATGAGCAGTTCTTC